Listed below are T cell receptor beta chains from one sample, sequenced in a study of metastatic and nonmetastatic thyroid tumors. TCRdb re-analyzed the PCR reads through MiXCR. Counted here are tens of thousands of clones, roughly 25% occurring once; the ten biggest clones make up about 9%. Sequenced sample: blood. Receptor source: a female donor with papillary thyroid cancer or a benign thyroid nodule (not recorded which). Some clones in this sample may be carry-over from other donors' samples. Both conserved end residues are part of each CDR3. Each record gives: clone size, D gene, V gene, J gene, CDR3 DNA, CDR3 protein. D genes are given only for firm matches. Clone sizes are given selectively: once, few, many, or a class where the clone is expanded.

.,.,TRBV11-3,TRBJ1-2,TGTGCCAGCAGCTTATCAGGAAACTATGGCTACACCTTC,CASSLSGNYGYTF
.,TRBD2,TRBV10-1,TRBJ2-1,TGCGCCAGCAGTGAAACTAGCGGGCCTTACAATGAGCAGTTCTTC,CASSETSGPYNEQFF
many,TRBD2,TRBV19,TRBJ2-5,TGTGCCAGTAAAGCAGCGGGGAGCCAAGAGACCCAGTACTTC,CASKAAGSQETQYF
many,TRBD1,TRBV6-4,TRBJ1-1,TGTGCCAGCAGCCCACAGGGGGAGATCACTGAAGCTTTCTTT,CASSPQGEITEAFF
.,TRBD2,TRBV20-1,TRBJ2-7,TGCAGTGCTAGACCCAACGAGGGACTAGCGGGAGGGCGTTACGAGCAGTACTTC,CSARPNEGLAGGRYEQYF
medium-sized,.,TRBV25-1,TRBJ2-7,TGTGCCAGCAGCATTTCTAGGACCTCCTACGAGCAGTACTTC,CASSISRTSYEQYF
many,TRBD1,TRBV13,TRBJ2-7,TGTGCCAGCAGCCATGGGACAGGGTTATCGGAGCAGTACTTC,CASSHGTGLSEQYF
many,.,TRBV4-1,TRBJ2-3,TGCGCCAGCGCGGTAGTGGTGGGAACAGATACGCAGTATTTT,CASAVVVGTDTQYF
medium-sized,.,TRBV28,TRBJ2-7,TGTGCCAGCAGTTTCCGATCCTACGAGCAGTACTTC,CASSFRSYEQYF
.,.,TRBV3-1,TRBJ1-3,TGTGCCAGCAGCCAATACCGGGACGGGAGATATTTT,CASSQYRDGRYF
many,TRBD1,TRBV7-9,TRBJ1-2,TGTGCCAGTAGGGACAGGGAGCTCTATGGCTACACCTTC,CASRDRELYGYTF
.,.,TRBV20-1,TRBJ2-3,TGCAGTGCCCCGGACAACACAGATACGCAGTATTTT,CSAPDNTDTQYF
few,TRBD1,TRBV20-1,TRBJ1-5,TGCAGTGCTAGTCTGACAGGGGTCTTGATTAGCAATCAGCCCCAGCATTTT,CSASLTGVLISNQPQHF
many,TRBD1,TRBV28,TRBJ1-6,TGTGCCAGCAGTCCCGGGGACAGGGCCAATTCACCCCTCCACTTT,CASSPGDRANSPLHF
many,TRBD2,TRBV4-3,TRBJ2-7,TGCGCCAGCAGCCAAGTGGCTAGCGGAAACTACGAGCAGTACTTC,CASSQVASGNYEQYF
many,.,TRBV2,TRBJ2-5,TGTGCCAGCAACAACGAGCAGGCAGAGACCCAGTACTTC,CASNNEQAETQYF
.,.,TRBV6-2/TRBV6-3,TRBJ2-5,TGTGCCAGCAGCCTCAATAGGGTAGCGACAGAGACCCAGTACTTC,CASSLNRVATETQYF
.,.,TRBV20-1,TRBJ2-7,TGCAGTGCTAGGGGGACTCATATCTACGAGCAGTACTTC,CSARGTHIYEQYF
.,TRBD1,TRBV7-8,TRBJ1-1,TGTGCCAGCAGCGTCCAATCAGGACAGGGGGAAGCTTTCTTT,CASSVQSGQGEAFF
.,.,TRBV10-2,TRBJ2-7,TGTGCCAGCAGTGAGGTTAGTGAAACCTACGAGCAGTACTTC,CASSEVSETYEQYF
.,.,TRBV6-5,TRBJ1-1,TGTGCCATCATACTCCTAAACAGTGGGAACACTGAAGCTTTCTTT,CAIILLNSGNTEAFF
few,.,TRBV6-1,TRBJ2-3,TGTTCCAGCAGGGCCTACACAGATACGCAGTATTTT,CSSRAYTDTQYF
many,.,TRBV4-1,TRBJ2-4,TGCGCCAGCAGCCAGTATACAGGACCCCTCACCAAAAACATTCAGTACTTC,CASSQYTGPLTKNIQYF
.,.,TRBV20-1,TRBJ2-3,TGCAGTGCCCCTTTCACGCGCACAGATACGCAGTATTTT,CSAPFTRTDTQYF
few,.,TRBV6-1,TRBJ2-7,TGTGCCAGCAGTACGCGCAGGGCCTACGAGCAGTACTTC,CASSTRRAYEQYF
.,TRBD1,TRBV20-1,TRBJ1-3,TGCAGTGCACAGACAGGGGGAGGAAACACCATATATTTT,CSAQTGGGNTIYF
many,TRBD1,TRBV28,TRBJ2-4,TGTGCCAGCAGTTCTACAGGGGCTCTGGACATTCAGTACTTC,CASSSTGALDIQYF
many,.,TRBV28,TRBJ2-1,TGTGCCAGCAGTTTACTATGGAGCTCCTACAATGAGCAGTTCTTC,CASSLLWSSYNEQFF
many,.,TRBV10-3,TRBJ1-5,TGTGCCATCAGCCAAGTACCAGGTAGCAATCAGCCCCAGCATTTT,CAISQVPGSNQPQHF
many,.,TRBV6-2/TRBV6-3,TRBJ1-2,TGTGCCAGCGGAAAAGACGGCCGGGGCTATGGCTACACCTTC,CASGKDGRGYGYTF